The 13 T cell receptor beta chains reported below all come from one sample, sequenced in a study of T cell responses to AZD1222 COVID-19 vaccine. The repertoire was sequenced with immunoSEQ multiplex PCR; TCRdb's copy has only in-frame clones and lacks some. The repertoire holds 150,000 or so clones, with less than 95% as singletons. This sample comprised peripheral blood, obtained 28 days after the second AZD1222 dose. These receptors were obtained from an adult who received the AZD1222 COVID-19 vaccine.

J is TRBJ2-7 and V is TRBV29-1, with TRBD1 identical over 9 bases. CDR3 length: 14 amino acids. V was clipped by 6 bases and J by 0 bases; unmatched bases: 6. CDR1 and CDR2 from the germline V gene are SQVTM and ANQGSEA. The DNA of the CDR3 is TGCAGCGTCATGACAGGGGGAAGCTCCTACGAGCAGTACTTC. It yields the protein CSVMTGGSSYEQYF.

The V call is TRBV5-4, the J call TRBJ1-2; TRBD1 matches 7 bases. V lost 3 bases, J lost 3 bases, and 8 bases stayed unmatched. The CDR3 is 15 amino acids. CDR1 and CDR2 (germline): SGHNT, YYREEE (reference sequence). CDR3 coding DNA: TGTGCCAGCAGCTCCCAGGGACAGACTTACTATGGCTACACCTTC. This gives the protein CASSSQGQTYYGYTF.

The chain recombines TRBV7-2 with TRBJ1-2, with 8 bases lining up with TRBD1. The germline gives CDR1 SGHTA, CDR2 FQGNSA. V was pared by 5 bases and J by 4 bases, with 6 bases of the junction left unmatched. This CDR3 comprises 14 residues. CDR3 protein: CASSNQGQGYGYTF. The CDR3 DNA reads TGTGCCAGCAGCAACCAAGGACAGGGCTATGGCTACACCTTC.

This chain links TRBV4-2 with TRBJ2-7, with D possibly TRBD2 on 6 matching bases. V lost 4 bases and J 0 bases, leaving 16 bases between the germline ends. Per germline, CDR1 LGHNA and CDR2 YNFKEQ. This CDR3 comprises 16 residues. The DNA for the CDR3 is TGTGCCAGCAGCCGGGCAGAGGAGGGGAACTCCTACGAGCAGTACTTC. Protein: CASSRAEEGNSYEQYF.

The chain joins TRBV7-9 to TRBJ1-1; D perhaps matches TRBD1 (6 bases). The CDR3 extends over 15 amino acids. The germline V gene has CDR1 SEHNR and CDR2 FQNEAQ (reference sequence). The germline V and J ends were trimmed by 1 base and 6 bases, with 15 bases remaining between them. CDR3: CASSLVPAGEAEAFF. The CDR3 nucleotides read TGTGCCAGCAGCTTAGTCCCAGCAGGGGAGGCTGAAGCTTTCTTT.

The chain uses TRBV6-5 and TRBJ1-2; no clear D gene. Germline V lookup: CDR1 MNHEY, CDR2 SVGAGI. The CDR3 length is 13 residues. The V end lost 7 bases, the J end lost 1 base, and 10 bases lay between the germline ends. The chain's CDR3 is CASTLLSNYGYTF. The CDR3 coding sequence is TGTGCCAGCACACTACTCAGTAACTATGGCTACACCTTC.

This rearrangement joins TRBV29-1 to TRBJ1-2, with D possibly matching TRBD1 (5 bases). CDR1 and CDR2 from the germline V gene are SQVTM and ANQGSEA. The CDR3 loop spans 16 amino acids. Trimming stripped 5 bases from V and 10 bases from J, with 29 bases between. The DNA for the CDR3 is TGCAGCGTTTGGGGACCGGGACGGAGTCTGTTTGTTGACTACACCTTC. This encodes CSVWGPGRSLFVDYTF.

This CDR3 is CASSQAAGVGYGYTF. CDR3 bases: TGCGCCAGCAGCCAAGCGGCGGGGGTTGGCTATGGCTACACCTTC. The V and J genes are TRBV4-1 and TRBJ1-2; maybe TRBD1 (5 bases). V was trimmed by 1 base and J by 4 bases, leaving 13 bases between them. Germline CDR1 reads MGHRA; CDR2 reads YSYEKL. The CDR3 loop spans 15 amino acids.

The rearrangement links TRBV18 to TRBJ2-2; no definite D call. From germline, CDR1 is KGHSH and CDR2 LQKENI. There are 13 residues in the CDR3. V lost 4 bases and J lost 1, with 4 bases in between. CDR3 region: CASSHGNTGELFF. The CDR3 region has the DNA TGTGCCAGCTCACACGGGAACACCGGGGAGCTGTTTTTT.

The chain uses TRBV6-5 and TRBJ2-5; possible D gene TRBD2, 5 bases. The CDR3 has 13 amino acids. V was trimmed by 7 bases and J by 4 bases, leaving 13 bases between them. Germline loops: CDR1 MNHEY, CDR2 SVGAGI. CDR3 sequence: CASIGESGETQYF. CDR3 DNA: TGTGCCAGCATAGGAGAGAGCGGAGAGACCCAGTACTTC.

V usage is TRBV28 and J usage is TRBJ1-5; 8 bases are a match to TRBD1. Trimming cost V 3 bases and J 3 bases; bases outside gene matches: 13. Looked up from germline, CDR1 is MDHEN and CDR2 is SYDVKM. This CDR3 comprises 18 residues. Here the CDR3 reads CASSFFTGGKAINQPQHF. For the CDR3, the DNA is TGTGCCAGCAGTTTCTTCACAGGGGGAAAAGCTATCAATCAGCCCCAGCATTTT. Full variable domain (outside the CDR3, taken from reference TRBV28 and TRBJ1-5): DVKVTQSSRYLVKRTGEKVFLECVQDMDHENMFWYRQDPGLGLRLIYFSYDVKMKEKGDIPEGYSVSREKKERFSLILESASTNQTSMYLCASSFFTGGKAINQPQHFGDGTRLSIL.

This chain joins TRBV11-2 and TRBJ2-3, with TRBD2 identical over 11 bases. This CDR3 region has 16 residues. The V segment lost 0 bases and the J segment 1 base; nucleotides outside the gene matches: 0. The germline V gene has CDR1 SGHAT and CDR2 FQNNGV. The CDR3 loop reads CASSLELAGGTDTQYF. DNA for the CDR3: TGTGCCAGCAGCTTAGAACTAGCGGGGGGCACAGATACGCAGTATTTT.

This chain links TRBV28 with TRBJ1-4; no clear D. Trimming shortened V by 5 bases and J by 7 bases, and 14 bases separated the two germline ends. This CDR3 has 14 amino acids. The V gene's germline CDR1 is MDHEN and CDR2 SYDVKM. The CDR3 DNA sequence: TGTGCCAGCAGTCCCGGACGGAGGATTGAAAAACTGTTTTTT. Protein product: CASSPGRRIEKLFF. The full variable domain, in which reference TRBV28 and TRBJ1-4 provide the parts outside the CDR3, is DVKVTQSSRYLVKRTGEKVFLECVQDMDHENMFWYRQDPGLGLRLIYFSYDVKMKEKGDIPEGYSVSREKKERFSLILESASTNQTSMYLCASSPGRRIEKLFFGSGTQLSVL.